The 29 T cell receptor beta chains given below trace back to one sample, sequenced in a study of T cell responses to AZD1222 COVID-19 vaccine. Sequenced by immunoSEQ multiplex PCR; TCRdb stores in-frame clones only, minus some. This repertoire shows 90,000 to 150,000 clones, 88% found once; its top ten account for less than 4%. The input for sequencing was peripheral blood, taken on day 0 of AZD1222 vaccination. Source of these receptors: an adult in good health.

This chain links TRBV29-1 with TRBJ1-2; TRBD1 agrees at 8 bases. V shed 4 bases and J 8 bases; nucleotides not matched to a gene: 6. CDR1 is SQVTM, CDR2 ANQGSEA, per germline. The CDR3 consists of 12 residues. CDR3 in amino acids: CSVGQGSSGYTF. CDR3 sequence (DNA): TGCAGCGTTGGACAGGGGTCGAGCGGCTACACCTTC.

V gene TRBV7-8 combines with J gene TRBJ2-2; the D call may be TRBD1 or TRBD2 (5 bases each). V lost 0 bases and J 6 bases, leaving 11 bases between the germline ends. Germline CDR1 SGHVS, CDR2 FQNEAQ. The CDR3 covers 15 residues. CDR3 in DNA: TGTGCCAGCAGCTTAGCGGTCCGGGGCTCCGGGGAGCTGTTTTTT. Its protein is CASSLAVRGSGELFF.

This chain uses TRBV5-5 with TRBJ1-2; D not resolved. Germline lookup yields CDR1 SGHKS and CDR2 YYEKEE (reference sequence). V was cut by 2 bases and J by 3 bases, with 11 bases left in between. The CDR3 has 14 residues. The CDR3 is CASSFRATDYGYTF. The CDR3 DNA reads TGTGCCAGCAGCTTCCGGGCGACGGACTATGGCTACACCTTC. Combining the CDR3 with reference TRBV5-5 and TRBJ1-2 gives the whole variable domain DAGVTQSPTHLIKTRGQQVTLRCSPISGHKSVSWYQQVLGQGPQFIFQYYEKEERGRGNFPDRFSARQFPNYSSELNVNALLLGDSALYLCASSFRATDYGYTFGSGTRLTVV.

The chain couples TRBV5-1 to TRBJ2-7; tentatively, D is TRBD1 (5 bases). This CDR3 spans 14 amino acids. The V end lost 2 bases, the J end lost 0 bases, and 9 bases lay between the germline ends. The germline gives CDR1 SGHRS, CDR2 YFSETQ. CDR3 sequence reads: CASSFDRYSYEQYF. CDR3 sequence (DNA): TGCGCCAGCAGCTTCGACAGATACTCCTACGAGCAGTACTTC.

As concerns this clone: A junction end diverges from the germline sequence, so it may reflect a read error. The V call is TRBV28, the J call TRBJ1-2; maybe TRBD1 (6 bases). Germline V gives CDR1 MDHEN, CDR2 SYDVKM. This CDR3 is built from 15 residues. CDR3 region: CASRGQGGNYYGYTF. CDR3 sequence (DNA): TGTGCCAGCAGGGGACAAGGGGGAAATTACTATGGCTACACCTTT.

The J gene is TRBJ1-2, the V gene TRBV3-1 (or the pseudogene TRBV3-2); D possibly corresponds to TRBD1 (6 bases). There are 13 residues in the CDR3. The V gene's germline CDR1 is LGHDT and CDR2 YNNKEL (reference sequence). V lost 0 bases, J lost 14 bases, and 16 bases lay in between. The CDR3 loop reads CASSQDGGGAVTF. In nucleotides, the CDR3 is TGTGCCAGCAGCCAAGATGGCGGGGGGGCAGTAACCTTC.

V usage is TRBV6-5 and J usage is TRBJ1-1; maybe TRBD1 (5 bases). The CDR3 has 15 amino acids. Germline CDR1 reads MNHEY; CDR2 reads SVGAGI. V lost 3 bases to trimming and J lost 5 bases, with 16 bases between them. CDR3 coding DNA: TGTGCCAGCAGTTATGCAGGGCCCAAGGAGACTGAAGCTTTCTTT. Translating gives CASSYAGPKETEAFF.

This rearrangement joins TRBV7-6 to TRBJ1-5, with 9 bases that match TRBD1. Germline CDR1 is SGHVS and CDR2 is FNYEAQ. The CDR3 consists of 16 residues. Germline trimming cut 1 base from V and 12 bases from J; bases unmatched to any gene: 13. CDR3 bases: TGTGCCAGCAGCTTAGTAGGGGGGCCCGGGACAGGGCTCCAGCATTTT. This translates into CASSLVGGPGTGLQHF.

The genes are TRBV13 and TRBJ2-3, with 9 bases matching TRBD2. CDR1 is PRHDT and CDR2 is FYEKMQ in the germline V gene (reference sequence). Germline trimming cut 2 bases from V and 1 base from J; bases unmatched to any gene: 1. CDR3 size: 15 residues. This CDR3 reads CASSLRGGGTDTQYF. CDR3 coding DNA: TGTGCCAGCAGCTTACGCGGGGGGGGCACAGATACGCAGTATTTT.

The chain uses TRBV7-3 and TRBJ2-1; tentatively, D is TRBD2 (5 bases). Trimming took 4 bases from V and 3 from J, leaving 7 bases between them. Germline values: CDR1 SGHTA, CDR2 FQGTGA. The CDR3 is made up of 13 amino acids. CDR3: CASSSAGYNEQFF. CDR3 DNA: TGTGCCAGCAGCTCGGCGGGCTACAATGAGCAGTTCTTC.

The chain uses TRBV7-9 and TRBJ2-5; 8 nucleotides match TRBD2. CDR1 and CDR2 (germline): SEHNR, FQNEAQ (reference sequence). Trimming at V came to 5 bases and at J to 5 bases, leaving 10 bases not matched to a gene. CDR3 length: 15 amino acids. The CDR3 DNA follows: TGTGCCAGCAGCCCCAGCGGGGGCAACGGGGAGACCCAGTACTTC. Its protein product is CASSPSGGNGETQYF. The whole variable domain, filled in from reference TRBV7-9 and TRBJ2-5, reads DTGVSQNPRHKITKRGQNVTFRCDPISEHNRLYWYRQTLGQGPEFLTYFQNEAQLEKSRLLSDRFSAERPKGSFSTLEIQRTEQGDSAMYLCASSPSGGNGETQYFGPGTRLLVL.

This clone showed up many times. The chain combines TRBV19 with TRBJ2-3; 8 positions agree with TRBD1. The CDR3 covers 17 residues. Germline assignment: CDR1 LNHDA and CDR2 SQIVND (reference sequence). The V segment lost 0 bases and the J segment 4 bases; nucleotides outside the gene matches: 9. CDR3 amino acids: CASSIDLSTGVADTQYF. In DNA, the CDR3 is TGTGCCAGTAGTATAGATCTGTCGACAGGGGTAGCAGATACGCAGTATTTT.

The chain uses TRBV9 and TRBJ2-3, with 11 bases matching TRBD2. The CDR3 loop spans 16 amino acids. The germline CDR1 and CDR2 sequences are SGDLS and YYNGEE. The V gene end was trimmed by 0 bases and the J gene end by 1 base; junction bases not matched to a gene: 1. CDR3 DNA sequence: TGTGCCAGCAGCGTAGAACTAGCGGGGGGCACAGATACGCAGTATTTT. Encoded protein: CASSVELAGGTDTQYF.

The CDR3 nucleotides read TGTGCCAGCAGTCAGGGACTACCCCAGCATTTT. The encoded protein is CASSQGLPQHF. V usage is TRBV12-3 or TRBV12-4 and J usage is TRBJ1-5; possible D gene TRBD1, 5 bases. Trimming took 5 bases from V and 10 from J, leaving 9 bases between them. The CDR3 loop spans 11 amino acids.

A single count supports this clone. The rearrangement uses TRBV25-1 and TRBJ1-2, with D uncertain. The CDR3 consists of 11 residues. The germline gives CDR1 MGHDK, CDR2 SYGVNS. Between the trimmed V and J ends, which lost 4 bases and 2 bases, there was a span of 2 bases. The CDR3 DNA sequence: TGTGCCAGCAGTGTAAACTATGGCTACACCTTC. As protein: CASSVNYGYTF.

The chain uses TRBV2 and TRBJ2-7, with 10 bases lining up with TRBD2. The trim removed 6 bases at V and 7 bases at J, leaving 3 bases unmatched. Germline V gives CDR1 SNHLY, CDR2 FYNNEI. The CDR3 spans 12 residues. CDR3 nucleotides: TGTGCCAGCAGAAGACTAGCGGGTGAGCAGTACTTC. Its protein is CASRRLAGEQYF.

This chain links TRBV9 with TRBJ1-3, with D tentatively TRBD1 (6 bases). The germline CDR1 and CDR2 sequences are SGDLS and YYNGEE. The germline V and J ends were trimmed by 2 bases and 2 bases, with 14 bases remaining between them. The CDR3 has 16 amino acids. The CDR3 reads CASSVQSRGAGNTIYF. CDR3 in DNA: TGTGCCAGCAGCGTCCAAAGTAGGGGGGCTGGAAACACCATATATTTT.

The chain recombines TRBV2 with TRBJ1-2; 7 nucleotides align to TRBD1. After removal of 7 bases from V and 0 bases from J, the junction contained 2 bases not matched to a gene. This CDR3 comprises 13 residues. Germline-derived CDR1 and CDR2 are SNHLY and FYNNEI. This CDR3 is CASTRGPNYGYTF. In DNA, the CDR3 is TGTGCCAGCACAAGGGGGCCTAACTATGGCTACACCTTC. Combining the CDR3 with reference TRBV2 and TRBJ1-2 gives the whole variable domain EPEVTQTPSHQVTQMGQEVILRCVPISNHLYFYWYRQILGQKVEFLVSFYNNEISEKSEIFDDQFSVERPDGSNFTLKIRSTKLEDSAMYFCASTRGPNYGYTFGSGTRLTVV.

CDR3 nucleotides: TGCGCCAGCAGCTTGAGACCGCCGAGCTCCTACAATGAGCAGTTCTTC. Residues: CASSLRPPSSYNEQFF. The V call is TRBV5-1, the J call TRBJ2-1; D not certain. Germline V gene data show CDR1 as SGHRS and CDR2 as YFSETQ. Trimming removed 1 base at V and 0 bases at J, with 11 bases between. The CDR3 has 16 residues.

This clone came up once. V gene TRBV5-1 combines with J gene TRBJ2-3; D uncertain. From germline, CDR1 is SGHRS and CDR2 YFSETQ. The CDR3 is made up of 14 amino acids. Trimming left V 2 bases short and J 4 bases short, with 11 bases between. CDR3 region: CASSLGQRADTQYF. CDR3 sequence (DNA): TGCGCCAGCAGCTTAGGTCAGCGAGCAGATACGCAGTATTTT.

CDR3 sequence reads: CASSLRGGQLAKNIQYF. The CDR3 DNA reads TGTGCCAGCAGCTTACGGGGAGGTCAGCTAGCCAAAAACATTCAGTACTTC. The chain combines TRBV7-9 with TRBJ2-4; possibly TRBD2 for D (6 bases). Between the trimmed V and J ends, which lost 2 bases and 0 bases, there was a span of 14 bases. This CDR3 has 17 residues. Per the germline V gene, CDR1 is SEHNR and CDR2 is FQNEAQ (reference sequence).

The chain joins TRBV2 to TRBJ1-1; the D gene is possibly TRBD1 (5 bases). The V end was cut by 4 bases, the J end by 3 bases, with 12 bases between. CDR3 length equals 14 residues. Germline V gene sequence: CDR1 SNHLY, CDR2 FYNNEI. The CDR3: CASSVGQGHTEAFF. The DNA of the CDR3 is TGTGCCAGCAGTGTGGGGCAGGGTCACACTGAAGCTTTCTTT.

The gene calls are TRBV5-4 and TRBJ2-7; 10 nucleotides align to TRBD1. CDR1 and CDR2 (germline): SGHNT, YYREEE (reference sequence). This CDR3 is built from 14 residues. Trimming removed 4 bases from V and 5 bases from J; junction bases left unmatched: 6. The CDR3 here is CASSGDRGRDEQYF. CDR3 bases: TGTGCCAGCAGCGGGGACAGGGGTCGGGACGAGCAGTACTTC.

The sample holds a few counts of this clone. This chain joins TRBV10-3 and TRBJ1-1; D not resolved. The V end was cut by 2 bases, the J end by 7 bases, with 8 bases between. The CDR3 length is 12 residues. Germline CDR1 is ENHRY and CDR2 is SYGVKD. CDR3 sequence (DNA): TGTGCCATCAGTGAGCCGGACCTTGAAGCTTTCTTT. Translating it yields CAISEPDLEAFF.

The V gene is TRBV7-9, the J gene TRBJ2-5; no clear D gene. CDR3 size: 10 residues. Germline V gene data show CDR1 as SEHNR and CDR2 as FQNEAQ (reference sequence). Between the trimmed V and J ends, which lost 8 bases and 7 bases, there was a span of 8 bases. The CDR3 DNA reads as TGTGCCAGCTCCGAAGGGACCCAGTACTTC. Protein: CASSEGTQYF.

The rearrangement joins TRBV7-9 to TRBJ2-5; D not resolved. The V and J ends lost 0 bases and 5 bases respectively, with 13 bases between them. The CDR3 is made up of 15 amino acids. Germline CDR1 SEHNR, CDR2 FQNEAQ (reference sequence). CDR3 sequence (DNA): TGTGCCAGCAGCTTAGCGGTGTTTGATAGGGAGACCCAGTACTTC. As protein: CASSLAVFDRETQYF.

Here the CDR3 DNA reads TGTGCCAGTGTTACGGCCAAAAGAACAGGCTACACCTTC. Its translation is CASVTAKRTGYTF. This sequence joins TRBV19 and TRBJ1-2; no definite D call. Trimming stripped 8 bases from V and 8 bases from J, with 18 bases between. Germline V gene sequence: CDR1 LNHDA, CDR2 SQIVND (reference sequence). The length of the CDR3 is 13 residues.

The rearrangement links TRBV6-5 to TRBJ1-1; a possible D gene is TRBD1 (5 bases). Trimming pared 6 bases from V and 1 base from J, leaving 15 bases between. CDR1 and CDR2 from the germline V gene are MNHEY and SVGAGI. The CDR3 is made up of 15 amino acids. CDR3 DNA sequence: TGTGCCAGCAGCCGGGGCGGGTCAACGAACACTGAAGCTTTCTTT. Amino acid sequence: CASSRGGSTNTEAFF.

The chain recombines TRBV19 with TRBJ1-5; D ambiguous. The CDR3 contains 14 residues. V was clipped by 8 bases and J by 1 base, with 12 bases between them. Germline V lookup: CDR1 LNHDA, CDR2 SQIVND (reference sequence). CDR3 sequence (DNA): TGTGCCAGTGGGCCTACGGGAAGCAATCAGCCCCAGCATTTT. It yields the protein CASGPTGSNQPQHF.